The clone carrying this T cell receptor beta chain has a handful of counts. The data were obtained in a study of blood T cell repertoires in COVID-19. Across the whole study: Sources were T cells, B-cell-depleted T cells, or PBMCs; the material itself was cDNA or gDNA.

The CDR3 is 14 amino acids. V gave up 5 bases and J gave up 8 bases; unmatched junction bases: 10. Per the germline V gene, CDR1 is MDHEN and CDR2 is SYDVKM. The method was immunoSEQ multiplex PCR; TCRdb's version includes in-frame clones alone and lacks a portion of them. Here the sample spans just over 95,000 clones, around nine tenths being singletons. The sequenced sample consisted of peripheral blood. This chain connects TRBV28 to TRBJ1-2; 8 positions match TRBD1. This receptor was taken from a human donor in a cohort sampled during active COVID-19. The CDR3 loop is CASSPAGGLSGYTF. The CDR3 DNA follows: TGTGCCAGCAGTCCCGCAGGGGGCCTTAGCGGCTACACCTTC.